These 22 T cell receptor beta chains were all obtained from the same sample, sequenced in a study of cytomegalovirus exposure and HLA in healthy donors. Primers included in the PCR were 60 Vbeta and 13 Jbeta primers. TCRdb's table, derived via immunoSEQ multiplex PCR, lists solely in-frame clones and lacks some. The table records approximately 240,000 clones, 77% of them present only once. Source material: PBMCs. These receptors were collected from a woman aged 60-70 years in good health and CMV-seropositive.

The V and J genes are TRBV7-8 and TRBJ1-2, with 7 nucleotides matching TRBD1. CDR1 SGHVS and CDR2 FQNEAQ come from the germline V gene. This CDR3 region has 14 residues. Unmatched junction bases numbered 5, after V lost 5 bases and J lost 2 bases. CDR3 in amino acids: CASSPRQGNYGYTF. The CDR3 DNA reads TGTGCCAGCAGCCCCCGACAGGGCAACTATGGCTACACCTTC.

The chain couples TRBV25-1 to TRBJ2-1; 11 bases map to TRBD1. Per the germline V gene, CDR1 is MGHDK and CDR2 is SYGVNS. V dropped 4 bases and J dropped 5; count of bases not matched to a gene: 1. The CDR3 consists of 14 residues. The DNA of the CDR3 is TGTGCCAGCAGTGGGGACAGGGGGGACAATGAGCAGTTCTTC. Protein product: CASSGDRGDNEQFF.

V usage is TRBV19 and J usage is TRBJ1-2, with D unclear. Between the trimmed V and J ends, which lost 4 bases and 8 bases, there was a span of 17 bases. The CDR3 is 14 amino acids. Germline V lookup: CDR1 LNHDA, CDR2 SQIVND (reference sequence). CDR3 loop: CASSNRGPYLGYTF. Here the CDR3 DNA reads TGTGCCAGTAGTAACCGGGGTCCTTATTTGGGCTACACCTTC.

This chain links TRBV7-9 with TRBJ2-3; possible D gene TRBD2, 6 bases. The CDR3 runs to 18 residues. Deletions cut 4 bases from V and 1 base from J, with 21 bases between. Germline CDR1 and CDR2: SEHNR and FQNEAQ (reference sequence). The CDR3 protein is CASSYPGLSWGGTDTQYF. The DNA of the CDR3 is TGTGCCAGCAGCTATCCTGGACTATCCTGGGGGGGCACAGATACGCAGTATTTT.

The chain recombines TRBV6-6 with TRBJ2-7; weak D call: TRBD2 (5 bases). The V gene lost 6 bases and the J gene lost 4 bases, with 10 bases spanning the gap. Germline V lookup: CDR1 MNHNY, CDR2 SVGAGI (reference sequence). The CDR3 runs 12 residues. The CDR3 region has the DNA TGTGCCAGCAGAGGCGGGTTTTACGAGCAGTACTTC. Protein: CASRGGFYEQYF.

The CDR3 loop is CASSSAGVLKLFF. CDR3 DNA: TGTGCCAGCAGCTCCGCAGGGGTTTTAAAACTGTTTTTT. V gene TRBV7-6 combines with J gene TRBJ1-4; possible D gene TRBD1, 6 bases. CDR1 is SGHVS, CDR2 FNYEAQ, per germline. The V gene lost 4 bases and the J gene lost 10 bases, with 13 bases spanning the gap. This CDR3 region has 13 residues.

The J gene is TRBJ2-1, the V gene TRBV7-9, with D perhaps TRBD2 (5 bases). Trimming took 11 bases from V and 6 from J, leaving 11 bases between them. Germline V gene sequence: CDR1 SEHNR, CDR2 FQNEAQ (reference sequence). The CDR3 spans 11 residues. The CDR3 DNA sequence: TGTGCCCTCGAAGAGGGCAATGAGCAGTTCTTC. Amino acids: CALEEGNEQFF. Variable domain in full (rest from reference TRBV7-9 and TRBJ2-1): DTGVSQNPRHKITKRGQNVTFRCDPISEHNRLYWYRQTLGQGPEFLTYFQNEAQLEKSRLLSDRFSAERPKGSFSTLEIQRTEQGDSAMYLCALEEGNEQFFGPGTRLTVL.

This sequence joins TRBV7-2 and TRBJ1-2; 8 bases agree with TRBD1. Trimming cost V 5 bases and J 2 bases; bases outside gene matches: 4. The V gene's germline CDR1 is SGHTA and CDR2 FQGNSA. The CDR3 has 14 amino acids. The CDR3 is CASSPQGVNYGYTF. The CDR3 bases are TGTGCCAGCAGCCCACAGGGGGTCAACTATGGCTACACCTTC.

The rearrangement joins TRBV19 to TRBJ1-1, with D uncertain. CDR1 and CDR2 from the germline V gene are LNHDA and SQIVND (reference sequence). The CDR3 has 11 residues. Trimming took off 6 bases at V and 3 bases at J, with 5 bases between the two ends. The CDR3 reads CASREYTEAFF. The CDR3, as DNA: TGTGCCAGTAGGGAGTACACTGAAGCTTTCTTT.

The J gene is TRBJ1-5, the V gene TRBV10-3; D might be TRBD1 (5 bases). Germline V gene lookup returns CDR1 ENHRY and CDR2 SYGVKD. Trimming shortened V by 2 bases and J by 2 bases, and 13 bases separated the two germline ends. There are 16 residues in the CDR3. CDR3 nucleotide sequence: TGTGCCATCAGTGAGAGTCAGGGTAGGGGCAATCAGCCCCAGCATTTT. Protein product: CAISESQGRGNQPQHF.

This clone has just one count. CDR3 nucleotide sequence: TGTGCCTGGAGTGTACAGGGGGCCGGGGAAAAACTGTTTTTT. Encoded protein: CAWSVQGAGEKLFF. J is TRBJ1-4 and V is TRBV30, with 9 bases matching TRBD1. The CDR3 length is 14 residues. CDR1 is GTSNPN and CDR2 is SVGIG in the germline V gene (reference sequence). J gave up 8 bases and V 0 bases, and 4 bases lay outside the gene matches.

The chain carries TRBV11-2 and TRBJ2-2, with D maybe TRBD2 (6 bases). Germline CDR1 SGHAT, CDR2 FQNNGV. CDR3 length: 15 amino acids. Deletions cut 5 bases from V and 2 bases from J, with 12 bases between. DNA for the CDR3: TGTGCCAGCAGCCACGCCGGGGGAAACACCGGGGAGCTGTTTTTT. Residues: CASSHAGGNTGELFF.

Worth noting for this clone: The DNA is omitted, as the CDR3 cannot be located on it reliably, and the CDR3 follows TCRdb's listing. The rearrangement uses TRBV11-2 and TRBJ2-5; the D call TRBD2 from the table was never checked on the DNA. From its first to its last residue, the CDR3 has 15 amino acids. Germline V gene sequence: CDR1 SGHAT, CDR2 FQNNGV. The CDR3 loop reads CASSLAFGEGETQYF.

V is TRBV2 and J is TRBJ1-2; TRBD1 agrees at 7 bases. This CDR3 contains 13 residues. Trimming removed 8 bases from V and 5 bases from J; junction bases left unmatched: 8. Germline CDR1 reads SNHLY; CDR2 reads FYNNEI. The CDR3 loop reads CASCAGQSYGYTF. For the CDR3, the DNA is TGTGCCAGCTGCGCGGGACAGAGTTATGGCTACACCTTC.

The chain combines TRBV6-5 with TRBJ2-3, with D possibly matching TRBD2 (6 bases). Trimming cost V 6 bases and J 3 bases, with 16 bases left between them. In germline, CDR1 is MNHEY, CDR2 SVGAGI. The CDR3 runs to 15 residues. The CDR3 region is CASSLRKGRTDTQYF. The CDR3 bases are TGTGCCAGCAGCCTAAGGAAGGGGAGGACAGATACGCAGTATTTT.

The rearrangement uses TRBV4-3 and TRBJ1-3; a weak D match, TRBD1 (5 bases). Germline CDR1 and CDR2: LGHNA and YSLEER. The length of the CDR3 is 17 residues. V shed 0 bases and J shed 3 bases, with 15 bases lying between them. In DNA, the CDR3 is TGCGCCAGCAGCCAAGATTACCGCAGGGCAGGTGGAAACACCATATATTTT. Its translation is CASSQDYRRAGGNTIYF.

The chain is built from TRBV28 and TRBJ2-7; D is possibly TRBD2 (5 bases). CDR3 length: 13 amino acids. The V end was cut by 7 bases, the J end by 6 bases, with 16 bases between. Germline assignment: CDR1 MDHEN and CDR2 SYDVKM. The CDR3 DNA reads TGTGCCAGCACCCCTCGGGGAATGGGCGAGCAGTACTTC. Translated, it gives CASTPRGMGEQYF.

The genes are TRBV7-2 and TRBJ2-5, with 10 bases lining up with TRBD2. Per germline, CDR1 SGHTA and CDR2 FQGNSA. Losses at the gene ends were 1 base for V and 1 base for J; bases not matched to a gene: 9. The CDR3 totals 18 residues. The CDR3 spells CASSLGMVAGGLQETQYF. The CDR3 DNA reads TGTGCCAGCAGCTTAGGCATGGTAGCGGGGGGCCTCCAAGAGACCCAGTACTTC.

This chain uses TRBV5-8 with TRBJ2-7; 8 bases fit TRBD1. Germline values: CDR1 SGHTS, CDR2 YDEGEE. This CDR3 region has 12 residues. V gave up 4 bases and J gave up 11 bases; unmatched junction bases: 8. The CDR3 here is CASSPLDRDKYF. CDR3 bases: TGTGCCAGCAGCCCTTTGGACAGGGACAAGTACTTC.

The chain has TRBV5-4 and TRBJ2-7, with TRBD2 matching 13 bases. Germline V lookup: CDR1 SGHNT, CDR2 YYREEE (reference sequence). This CDR3 is 15 amino acids long. The V and J ends lost 4 bases and 4 bases, in that order; junction bases with no gene match: 5. The CDR3 nucleotides are TGTGCCAGCAGCGACGGGACTAGCGGGACTTACGAGCAGTACTTC. It encodes CASSDGTSGTYEQYF.

This clone was seen only once. This sequence joins TRBV4-1 and TRBJ2-7; TRBD2 matches 10 bases. CDR3 size: 17 residues. Germline V lookup: CDR1 MGHRA, CDR2 YSYEKL. Trimming removed 3 bases from V and 4 bases from J; junction bases left unmatched: 12. The CDR3, as DNA: TGCGCCAGCAGCCAGGGACCTGGGGCTAGCGGGAGTTACGAGCAGTACTTC. This encodes CASSQGPGASGSYEQYF.

This clone was seen a single time. The V and J genes are TRBV5-8 and TRBJ2-7; D gene unclear. Germline CDR1 reads SGHTS; CDR2 reads YDEGEE. The CDR3 covers 11 residues. Trimming took off 1 base at V and 7 bases at J, with 6 bases between the two ends. CDR3 residues: CASSLTREQYF. The CDR3, as DNA: TGTGCCAGCAGCTTGACTCGGGAGCAGTACTTC.